Listed below are T cell receptor beta chains from one sample, sequenced in a study of OX40 agonist ivuxolimab in advanced cancers. Repertoires were generated with immunoSEQ multiplex PCR, while TCRdb's copy carries only in-frame clones and drops some. Seen here are fewer than 85,000 clones, roughly three quarters observed once, and the top ten hold approximately 5%. The material was CD4+ or CD8+ T cells sorted from blood, obtained in a trial of the OX40 agonist ivuxolimab. All receptors derive from an adult with an advanced solid tumor such as melanoma, head and neck, liver or kidney cancer. Each CDR3 is given without its conserved first and last residue.

v_call	j_call	cdr3_aa
TRBV5-1	TRBJ1-5	ASSEGGGQQPQH
TRBV6-6	TRBJ1-2	ASSTPGRDYGYT
TRBV7-8	TRBJ2-5	ASSVSSVRETQY
TRBV5-1	TRBJ1-2	ASSLVNIAGYGYT
TRBV6-5	TRBJ1-1	ASSQEGWTEAF
TRBV6-1	TRBJ1-2	ASTPPGTHRYT
TRBV5-4	TRBJ2-7	ASSWTSDSYEQY
TRBV19	TRBJ1-2	ASSRNDGNYGYT
TRBV7-8	TRBJ2-1	ASSLRPGPGLAGMNEQF
TRBV6-1	TRBJ1-5	ASSEGRGRNQPQH
TRBV2	TRBJ1-1	ASSVGGTDQNTEAF
TRBV7-8	TRBJ2-7	ASSLGTGFRYEQY
TRBV11-2	TRBJ2-2	ASSRGVNTGELF
TRBV2	TRBJ1-6	ASRGQGNSPLH
TRBV10-3	TRBJ1-2	AISESTRNVRLGGYT
TRBV6-1	TRBJ2-7	ASSQSGRGYEQY
TRBV10-3	TRBJ2-3	ASRLAGETDTQY
TRBV5-1	TRBJ1-4	ASSWGAPNEKLF
TRBV28	TRBJ1-2	ASSFTGRSYGYT
TRBV7-2	TRBJ1-1	ASSAGQIVPEAF
TRBV28	TRBJ1-3	ASTFGSSGNTIY
TRBV15	TRBJ2-1	ATSRVLAARNEQF
TRBV5-4	TRBJ2-2	ASKNQGARTGELF
TRBV5-5	TRBJ2-1	ASSLGSGWNEQF
TRBV29-1	TRBJ1-5	SVAQESNQPQH
TRBV14	TRBJ2-1	ASSQDPRGNEQF
TRBV28	TRBJ1-6	ASSFLDVNSPLH
TRBV4-1	TRBJ2-7	ASSQDRWREQY
TRBV4-3	TRBJ1-2	ASSQGQQGLGSYT
TRBV5-1	TRBJ2-1	ASSLGGQGVSEQF
TRBV11-2	TRBJ1-2	ASSLTGGGYGYT
TRBV5-1	TRBJ1-2	ASSLGQGDYGYT
TRBV27	TRBJ2-2	ASTPKTGLRTGELF
TRBV7-2	TRBJ1-2	ASSEIGFNYGYT
TRBV7-2	TRBJ1-1	ASSWDSANTEAF
TRBV9	TRBJ2-7	ASSVLSGSGYEQY
TRBV7-2	TRBJ1-4	ASSSSHRSYEKLF
TRBV28	TRBJ1-2	ASRPGASNNYGYT
TRBV7-9	TRBJ2-3	ASSLEAGRIDTQY
TRBV12-5	TRBJ2-2	ASGFLPAAWDTGHGELF
TRBV7-6	TRBJ2-5	ASSSAGEETQY
TRBV6-1	TRBJ1-2	ASSEGHGTSYGYT
TRBV15	TRBJ1-1	ATSRVQNTEAF
TRBV5-4	TRBJ2-2	ASSRGQGAITGELF
TRBV14	TRBJ1-1	ASSPEAGIVAEAF